This paragraph covers one T cell receptor (beta chain) sequence. Its matching antigen is unknown. This specimen comes from a study of beta chain features in type 1 diabetes. Deletions cut 4 bases from V and 8 bases from J, with 15 bases between. The CDR3 has 13 amino acids. Germline V gives CDR1 GTSNPN, CDR2 SVGIG (reference sequence). The isolated RNA, all of it, was reverse transcribed, so expressed TCRB transcripts were what got sequenced. Some clones are missing from TCRdb's copy, which holds only in-frame ones; the method was immunoSEQ multiplex PCR. The sample records about 260,000 clones, around 24% being singletons. The study's findings and limits: It was possible that PCR favored shorter templates, equally so in patients and controls. High TCR expression in some cells could lead to their over-representation in cDNA sequencing. The study found that naive, central memory and Treg TCRB repertoires appeared more similar in patients than in healthy donors. Any role of HLA type in TCRB rearrangement remained unresolved here. TCRB CDR3s were moderately but significantly shorter in Type 1 diabetes patients in all four CD4+ subsets.

This chain connects TRBV30 to TRBJ2-1; possibly TRBD2 for D (5 bases). Input material: naive CD4+ T cells from blood. This receptor was taken from a woman aged 25 to 39 with type 1 diabetes. The CDR3 here is CAWTTGGGYEQFF. The CDR3 DNA reads TGTGCCTGGACGACGGGCGGAGGCTATGAGCAGTTCTTC.